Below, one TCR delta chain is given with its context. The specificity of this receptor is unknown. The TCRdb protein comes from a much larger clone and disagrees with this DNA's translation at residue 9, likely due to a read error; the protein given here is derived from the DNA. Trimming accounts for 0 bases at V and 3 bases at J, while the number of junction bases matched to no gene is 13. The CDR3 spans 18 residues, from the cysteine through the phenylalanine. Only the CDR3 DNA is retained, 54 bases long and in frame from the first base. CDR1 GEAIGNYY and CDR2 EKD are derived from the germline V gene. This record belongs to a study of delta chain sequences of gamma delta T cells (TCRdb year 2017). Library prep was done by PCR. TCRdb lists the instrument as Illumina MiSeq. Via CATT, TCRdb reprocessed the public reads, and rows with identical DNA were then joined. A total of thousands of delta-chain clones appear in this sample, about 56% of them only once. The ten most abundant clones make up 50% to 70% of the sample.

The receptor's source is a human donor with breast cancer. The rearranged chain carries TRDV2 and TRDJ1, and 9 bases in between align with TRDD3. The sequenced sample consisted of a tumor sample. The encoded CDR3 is CACDTLTTRGYVADKLIF. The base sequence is TGTGCCTGTGACACCCTAACTACTAGGGGATACGTGGCCGATAAACTCATCTTT.